The entry that follows covers one T cell receptor (beta chain) sequence. Its target antigen remains unknown. Base qualities are not provided; no much larger clone lies one nucleotide away. This entry is derived from a study of blood T cell repertoires in COVID-19 (dated by TCRdb to the early 2020s). Describing the broader study: Collaborator samples came from the United States, Italy and Spain and covered acute and convalescent phases of COVID-19. The samples were drawn from two sources: the first 160 participants of the ongoing ImmuneRACE study, and 1,254 subjects contributed by 6 global collaborators. The prospective study material was composed of cDNA or gDNA derived from T cells, B-cell-depleted T cells, or PBMCs. Nearly every sample came with metadata listing a de-identified subject ID, COVID-19 status, age in years and sex. Where available, HLA class I and class II types were obtained from metadata supplied by the sample provider rather than from assay-based typing. Subjects who had been exposed to COVID-19, were actively infected with it, or had recovered from it provided the deeply sampled blood TCRbeta repertoires that made up the dataset. The repertoires were made available in a free public database intended to serve as a resource for research on the immune response to SARS-CoV-2. The paper's findings and limits, for the study overall: How much clinical and demographic metadata was included differed by source and by participant, and the metadata was provided uncurated.

TCRbeta CDR3 regions were amplified from genomic DNA using the immunoSEQ Assay, a bias-controlled multiplex PCR. The study's processing was this. Nucleated cell counts per sample were estimated from amplification of reference gene primers within the assay. To quantify the absolute abundance of each unique TCRbeta CDR3 rearrangement, sequence reads were collapsed and filtered. For each sample, productive Simpson clonality was calculated as the square root of Simpson's diversity index across productive rearrangements. TCRdb took this table from immuneACCESS and kept in-frame rearrangements with V and J called. Such tables lack part of the clones; where checked against another copy, unresolved V genes explain under half of the gap, and the rest is unexplained. The D gene and trimming were derived from the DNA, and the V and J assignments and clone size from that table. The sample data list about 140,000 clones, and about 80% of these were observed just once. The top ten hold approximately 1.6% of the sample.

Participants in the prospective study were enrolled through a virtual design, were aged about 18 to 89 years, and lived in 24 United States geographic areas. In the prospective study, participants were assigned to cohorts based on the clinical history participants reported in a screening survey and a study questionnaire. Exposed participants had been in contact, within 2 weeks of entering the study, with a person who had a PCR-confirmed or clinician-diagnosed case of COVID-19. In the prospective study, mobile phlebotomists collected whole blood, serum and a nasopharyngeal or oropharyngeal swab from each participant. Additional blood draws and questionnaires over an approximately 2-month period could optionally be provided by prospective study participants. Prospective study blood samples were shipped either frozen or at room temperature before DNA extraction. The receptor's source is a woman between 18 and 29 years old who had been exposed to COVID-19. The source material was PBMCs or T cells enriched from blood (not recorded which).

The CDR3 is CASSSNYNSPLHF. The sequenced DNA is TGTGCCAGCAGCTCCAACTATAATTCACCCCTCCACTTT. The chain is made from TRBV7-8 and TRBJ1-6, with the D gene call left open. The CDR3, cysteine through phenylalanine, is 13 amino acids long. The read is trimmed to its CDR3 DNA, 39 bases read in frame from base 1. The junction shows trimming of 4 bases on V and 3 bases on J, plus 4 bases between the germline ends. As encoded in the germline V gene, CDR1 is SGHVS while CDR2 is FQNEAQ.